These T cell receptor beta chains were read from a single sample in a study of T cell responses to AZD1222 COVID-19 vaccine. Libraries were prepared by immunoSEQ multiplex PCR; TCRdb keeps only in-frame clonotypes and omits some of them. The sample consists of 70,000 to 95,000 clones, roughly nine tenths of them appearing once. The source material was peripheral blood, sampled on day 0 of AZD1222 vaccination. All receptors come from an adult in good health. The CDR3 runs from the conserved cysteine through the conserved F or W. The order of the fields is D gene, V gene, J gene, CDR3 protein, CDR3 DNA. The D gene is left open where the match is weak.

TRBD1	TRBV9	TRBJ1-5	CASSRQGSNQPQHF	TGTGCCAGCAGCAGACAGGGGAGCAATCAGCCCCAGCATTTT
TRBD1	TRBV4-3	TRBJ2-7	CASSLRDRGGYEQYF	TGCGCCAGCAGCCTCCGGGACAGGGGGGGCTACGAGCAGTACTTC
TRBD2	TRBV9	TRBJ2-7	CASSRSGSWYEQYF	TGTGCCAGCAGCCGTAGCGGGAGTTGGTACGAGCAGTACTTC
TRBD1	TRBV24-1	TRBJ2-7	CATRDDRDEQYF	TGTGCCACTAGAGACGACAGGGACGAGCAGTACTTC
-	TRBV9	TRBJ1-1	CASSVDPFGRGTEAFF	TGTGCCAGCAGCGTAGACCCCTTTGGGAGGGGCACTGAAGCTTTCTTT
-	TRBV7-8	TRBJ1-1	CASSLVASTEAFF	TGTGCCAGCAGCTTAGTGGCCAGCACTGAAGCTTTCTTT
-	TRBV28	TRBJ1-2	CASHRGGSLPGGYTF	TGTGCCAGCCACCGTGGCGGCAGCCTTCCTGGTGGCTACACCTTC
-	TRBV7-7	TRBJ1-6	CASSLLPRGNSPLHF	TGTGCCAGCAGCCTTCTCCCACGCGGTAATTCACCCCTCCACTTT
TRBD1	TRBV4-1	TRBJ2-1	CASSQGAGTGGNNEQFF	TGCGCCAGCAGCCAAGGGGCCGGGACAGGGGGGAACAATGAGCAGTTCTTC
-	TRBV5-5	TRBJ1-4	CASNHLGGAPTNEKLFF	TGTGCCAGCAATCACCTTGGGGGGGCCCCAACTAATGAAAAACTGTTTTTT
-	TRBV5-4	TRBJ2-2	CASSLAGVALNTGELFF	TGTGCCAGCAGCTTGGCCGGGGTAGCGCTAAACACCGGGGAGCTGTTTTTT
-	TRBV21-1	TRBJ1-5	CASSPPGGTSNQPQHF	TGTGCCAGCAGCCCCCCGGGCGGGACTAGCAATCAGCCCCAGCATTTT
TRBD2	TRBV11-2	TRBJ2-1	CASSLSSGKYNEQFF	TGTGCCAGCAGCTTGTCTAGCGGGAAGTACAATGAGCAGTTCTTC